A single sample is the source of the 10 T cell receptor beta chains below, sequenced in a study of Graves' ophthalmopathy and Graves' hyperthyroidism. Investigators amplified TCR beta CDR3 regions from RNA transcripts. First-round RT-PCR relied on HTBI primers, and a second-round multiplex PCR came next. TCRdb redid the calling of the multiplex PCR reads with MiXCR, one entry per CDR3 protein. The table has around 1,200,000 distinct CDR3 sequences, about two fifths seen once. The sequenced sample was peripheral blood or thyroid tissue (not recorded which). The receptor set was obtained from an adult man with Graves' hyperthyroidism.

The CDR3 is CASGSPMEETQYF. The CDR3 coding sequence is TGCGCCAGCGGAAGTCCTATGGAAGAGACCCAGTACTTC. The V call is TRBV5-1, the J call TRBJ2-5; D not resolved. Looked up from germline, CDR1 is SGHRS and CDR2 is YFSETQ. V lost 7 bases, J lost 3 bases, and 13 bases lay in between. The CDR3 loop spans 13 amino acids.

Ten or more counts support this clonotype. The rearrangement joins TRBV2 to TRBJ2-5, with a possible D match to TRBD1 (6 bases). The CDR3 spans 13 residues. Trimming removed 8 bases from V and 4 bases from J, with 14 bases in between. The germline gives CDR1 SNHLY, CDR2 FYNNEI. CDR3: CASLLRGGETQYF. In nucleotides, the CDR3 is TGTGCCAGCCTCCTCAGGGGCGGAGAGACCCAGTACTTC.

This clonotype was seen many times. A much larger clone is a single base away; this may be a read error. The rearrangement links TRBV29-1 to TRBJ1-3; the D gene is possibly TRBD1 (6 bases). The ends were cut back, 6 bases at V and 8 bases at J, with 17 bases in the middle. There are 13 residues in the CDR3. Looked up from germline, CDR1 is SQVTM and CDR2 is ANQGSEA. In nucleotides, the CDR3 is TGCAGCGTCTTGGACCAGAGGGGGGACACCATATATTTT. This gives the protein CSVLDQRGDTIYF.

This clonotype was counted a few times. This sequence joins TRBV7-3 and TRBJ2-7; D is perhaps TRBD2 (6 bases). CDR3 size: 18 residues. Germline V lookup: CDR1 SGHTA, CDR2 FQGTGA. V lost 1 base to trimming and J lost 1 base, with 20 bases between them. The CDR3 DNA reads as TGTGCCAGCAGCTTAAGGGGCGGGACCGGCATTCTTTCCTACGAGCAGTACTTC. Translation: CASSLRGGTGILSYEQYF.

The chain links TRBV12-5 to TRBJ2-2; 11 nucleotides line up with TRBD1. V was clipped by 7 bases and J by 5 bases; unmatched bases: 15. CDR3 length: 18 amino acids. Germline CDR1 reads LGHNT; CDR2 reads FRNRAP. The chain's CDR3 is CASAKRLAGTGGTGELFF. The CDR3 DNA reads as TGTGCTAGTGCTAAACGCCTCGCCGGGACAGGGGGTACCGGGGAGCTGTTTTTT.

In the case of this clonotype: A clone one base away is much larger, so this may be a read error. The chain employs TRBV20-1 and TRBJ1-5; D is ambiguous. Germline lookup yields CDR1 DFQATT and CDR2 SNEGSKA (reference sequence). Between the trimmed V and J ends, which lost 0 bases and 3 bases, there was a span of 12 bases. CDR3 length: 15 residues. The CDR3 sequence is CSAREPTLINQPQHF. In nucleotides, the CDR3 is TGCAGTGCTAGAGAACCTACCCTAATCAATCAGCCCCAGCATTTT.

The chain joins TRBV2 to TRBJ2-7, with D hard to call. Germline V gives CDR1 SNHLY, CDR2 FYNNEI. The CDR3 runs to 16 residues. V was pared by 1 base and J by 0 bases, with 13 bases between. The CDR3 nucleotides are TGTGCCAGCAGTGAAGTTAGGTTTCTCTTCTCCTACGAGCAGTACTTC. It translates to CASSEVRFLFSYEQYF. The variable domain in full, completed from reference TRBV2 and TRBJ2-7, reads EPEVTQTPSHQVTQMGQEVILRCVPISNHLYFYWYRQILGQKVEFLVSFYNNEISEKSEIFDDQFSVERPDGSNFTLKIRSTKLEDSAMYFCASSEVRFLFSYEQYFGPGTRLTVT.

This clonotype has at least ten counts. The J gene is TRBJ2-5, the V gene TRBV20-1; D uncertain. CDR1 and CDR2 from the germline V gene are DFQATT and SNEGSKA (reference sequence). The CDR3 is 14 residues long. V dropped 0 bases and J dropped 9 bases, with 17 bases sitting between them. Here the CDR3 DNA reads TGCAGTGCTAGAGAAGGTACCCGAAAAGGGCCCCAGTACTTC. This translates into CSAREGTRKGPQYF.

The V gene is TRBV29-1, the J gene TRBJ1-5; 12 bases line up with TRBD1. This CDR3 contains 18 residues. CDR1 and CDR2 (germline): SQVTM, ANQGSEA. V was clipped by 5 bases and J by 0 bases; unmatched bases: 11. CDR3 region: CSVRVGTGGFNSNQPQHF. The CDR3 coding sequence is TGCAGCGTTCGGGTCGGGACAGGGGGCTTCAATAGCAATCAGCCCCAGCATTTT.

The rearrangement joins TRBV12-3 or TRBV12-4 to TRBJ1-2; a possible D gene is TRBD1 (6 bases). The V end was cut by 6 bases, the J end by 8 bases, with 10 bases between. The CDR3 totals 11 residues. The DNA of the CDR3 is TGTGCCAGCAGGGGGGGCAAAGGCTACACCTTC. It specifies CASRGGKGYTF.